This paragraph covers one T cell receptor (beta chain) sequence. Antigen specificity is unknown. This sample was included in a study of OX40 agonist ivuxolimab in advanced cancers. For the study at large: With ivuxolimab, an agonistic anti-OX40 (CD134) antibody, patients were treated. Checkpoint inhibitors had been given previously to around 38% of patients. Study results and limitations: By week 6 at 0.1 to 3.0 mg/kg, blood CD4+ and CD8+ T cells had expanded clonally.

The protocol was immunoSEQ multiplex PCR, while the TCRdb copy is restricted to in-frame clones and leaves out a portion. The sample holds roughly 62,000 clones, about 85% seen once. Trimming took off 6 bases at V and 5 bases at J, with 16 bases between the two ends. CDR3 length: 14 amino acids. Germline V CDR1 and CDR2: MDHEN, SYDVKM. The chain employs TRBV28 and TRBJ2-5; maybe TRBD2 (5 bases). The sequence derives from an adult with an advanced solid tumor such as melanoma, head and neck, liver or kidney cancer. This sample comprised CD4+ or CD8+ T cells sorted from blood, obtained in a trial of the OX40 agonist ivuxolimab. The CDR3: CASSTRFVAETQYF. The CDR3 DNA follows: TGTGCCAGCAGCACTAGGTTTGTTGCGGAGACCCAGTACTTC.